This is a list of T cell receptor beta chains from one sample in a study of T cell clones after liver transplantation. Sequencing was performed with immunoSEQ multiplex PCR; in TCRdb, only in-frame clones are kept and a portion is missing. The sample includes under 55,000 clones, about 86% of them seen just once. Sequences were derived from CD4+ T cells from blood, sampled 24 months after liver transplant. These receptors were collected from a human patient who received a liver transplant. The graft donor may have contributed some T cells. Each CDR3 is given with its conserved first and last residue. D genes are given only for firm matches. The size entry is marked missing in some rows and otherwise reads once, few, many or a size class.

TRBJ1-1,TRBV29-1,NA,NA,CSVSTTALNTEAFF,TGCAGCGTCTCCACTACAGCCCTGAACACTGAAGCTTTCTTT
TRBJ2-7,TRBV7-8,NA,NA,CASSLDGDLYEQYF,TGTGCCAGCAGCTTAGATGGGGACCTATACGAGCAGTACTTC
TRBJ1-5,TRBV6-6,NA,NA,CASSSAAEPQHF,TGTGCCAGCAGTTCCGCGGCAGAGCCCCAGCATTTT
TRBJ1-2,TRBV27,NA,NA,CASSPMVGRRFGYGYTF,TGTGCCAGCAGTCCTATGGTAGGACGGAGATTTGGGTATGGCTACACCTTC
TRBJ1-2,TRBV19,once,NA,CASSIGPAGNYGYTF,TGTGCCAGTAGTATAGGGCCCGCGGGGAACTATGGCTACACCTTC
TRBJ2-1,TRBV28,NA,TRBD2,CASSPGLALYSYNEQFF,TGTGCCAGCAGCCCGGGACTAGCGTTGTACTCCTACAATGAGCAGTTCTTC
TRBJ1-2,TRBV29-1,NA,NA,CSVGGRFSGYTF,TGCAGCGTGGGAGGGCGTTTCTCTGGCTACACCTTC
TRBJ2-5,TRBV5-4,NA,TRBD1,CASSSPRDRAETQYF,TGTGCCAGCAGCTCGCCCAGGGACAGGGCAGAGACCCAGTACTTC
TRBJ1-2,TRBV11-1,NA,TRBD1,CASSLGQRRGYTF,TGTGCCAGCAGCCTGGGACAGAGGCGGGGCTACACCTTC
TRBJ1-1,TRBV7-8,NA,NA,CASRWGDTEAFF,TGTGCCAGCCGGTGGGGGGACACTGAAGCTTTCTTT
TRBJ1-4,TRBV5-4,NA,NA,CASRPEGTNEKLFF,TGTGCCAGCAGGCCCGAGGGGACTAATGAAAAACTGTTTTTT
TRBJ1-4,TRBV9,NA,NA,CASSSSPAEDEKLFF,TGTGCCAGCAGCTCGTCCCCGGCAGAAGATGAAAAACTGTTTTTT
TRBJ2-7,TRBV15,medium-sized,TRBD2,CATSRNLAGSYEQYF,TGTGCCACCAGCAGGAACCTAGCGGGGTCCTACGAGCAGTACTTC
TRBJ2-3,TRBV18,NA,TRBD2,CASSPIIAGAGTDTQYF,TGTGCCAGCTCACCCATAATAGCGGGAGCGGGGACAGATACGCAGTATTTT
TRBJ1-5,TRBV9,NA,NA,CASSAVGGVNQPQHF,TGTGCCAGCAGCGCCGTTGGGGGGGTCAATCAGCCCCAGCATTTT
TRBJ1-1,TRBV5-1,NA,TRBD1,CASSLAPGGTGGQTEAFF,TGCGCCAGCAGCTTGGCTCCAGGCGGGACAGGGGGCCAGACTGAAGCTTTCTTT
TRBJ2-1,TRBV18,NA,NA,CASSPLSDEQFF,TGTGCCAGCTCACCACTAAGCGATGAGCAGTTCTTC
TRBJ2-3,TRBV27,NA,NA,CASSLRLPTDTQYF,TGTGCCAGCAGTTTAAGGCTGCCCACAGATACGCAGTATTTT
TRBJ1-2,TRBV2,NA,TRBD1,CASKPGTGLYGYTF,TGTGCCAGCAAGCCGGGGACAGGTCTTTATGGCTACACCTTC
TRBJ2-6,TRBV7-3,NA,TRBD1,CASSRGTASGANVLTF,TGTGCCAGCAGCCGTGGGACAGCCTCTGGGGCCAACGTCCTGACTTTC
TRBJ2-7,TRBV7-9,once,NA,CASSLGEGVEYF,TGTGCCAGCAGCTTAGGCGAGGGGGTAGAGTACTTC
TRBJ2-1,TRBV19,once,NA,CASSLALGSSYNEQFF,TGTGCCAGTAGCCTTGCCCTAGGAAGCTCCTACAATGAGCAGTTCTTC
TRBJ2-2,TRBV28,NA,TRBD2,CASSLGLAGELGGELFF,TGTGCCAGCAGTTTGGGCCTAGCGGGAGAATTGGGCGGGGAGCTGTTTTTT
TRBJ1-1,TRBV7-2,NA,TRBD1,CASSSDRGGTEAFF,TGTGCCAGCAGCTCAGACAGGGGGGGCACTGAAGCTTTCTTT
TRBJ1-3,TRBV27,NA,NA,CASSRLGAGNTIYF,TGTGCCAGCAGTCGCCTGGGAGCTGGAAACACCATATATTTT
TRBJ2-2,TRBV19,few,NA,CASSSQGRSGELFF,TGTGCCAGTAGTTCTCAGGGTCGGAGCGGGGAGCTGTTTTTT
TRBJ2-2,TRBV5-4,NA,TRBD1,CASSWGQRTGELFF,TGTGCCAGCAGCTGGGGACAGAGGACCGGGGAGCTGTTTTTT
TRBJ1-1,TRBV28,once,NA,CASSFEGRPSAFF,TGTGCCAGCAGTTTTGAGGGTAGACCCTCAGCTTTCTTT
TRBJ2-7,TRBV6-5,NA,NA,CASRRDDLKGHEQYF,TGTGCCAGCAGACGAGACGACCTAAAAGGCCACGAGCAGTACTTC
TRBJ1-5,TRBV6-1,NA,TRBD1,CASSAASGTGGYNQPQHF,TGTGCCAGCAGTGCAGCCTCCGGGACAGGGGGTTACAATCAGCCCCAGCATTTT
TRBJ2-5,TRBV27,once,TRBD2,CASSSPRGGAAYQETQYF,TGTGCCAGCAGTTCCCCCCGGGGGGGAGCAGCTTACCAAGAGACCCAGTACTTC
TRBJ1-1,TRBV27,NA,NA,CASSLSFPPDSTEAFF,TGTGCCAGCAGTTTATCGTTCCCCCCGGACAGTACTGAAGCTTTCTTT
TRBJ1-3,TRBV7-2,NA,NA,CASSPTVNSGNTIYF,TGTGCCAGCAGCCCGACGGTGAACTCTGGAAACACCATATATTTT
TRBJ1-5,TRBV7-2,NA,TRBD1,CASSSRTGGNQPQHF,TGTGCCAGCAGCTCGAGGACAGGGGGCAATCAGCCCCAGCATTTT
TRBJ1-1,TRBV2,NA,TRBD1,CASNPRQGGRTTEAFF,TGTGCCAGCAACCCCAGACAGGGGGGTAGGACCACTGAAGCTTTCTTT
TRBJ2-1,TRBV4-2,NA,NA,CASSQELTLSYNEQFF,TGTGCCAGCAGCCAAGAATTGACTCTCTCCTACAATGAGCAGTTCTTC
TRBJ1-4,TRBV6-1,NA,NA,CASSGGGTVNEKLFF,TGTGCCAGCAGTGGGGGGGGGACGGTGAATGAAAAACTGTTTTTT
TRBJ2-1,TRBV7-2,NA,NA,CASSPDRAYNEQFF,TGTGCCAGCAGCCCCGATAGAGCCTACAATGAGCAGTTCTTC
TRBJ1-4,TRBV27,NA,NA,CASSLGLVNEKLFF,TGTGCCAGCAGTTTAGGTCTCGTTAATGAAAAACTGTTTTTT
TRBJ1-4,TRBV19,NA,NA,CASSPGEGYKGDEKLFF,TGTGCCAGTAGTCCGGGGGAAGGGTATAAGGGAGATGAAAAACTGTTTTTT
TRBJ2-2,TRBV5-1,NA,TRBD2,CASSLGLADTGELFF,TGCGCCAGCAGCTTGGGGCTAGCGGACACCGGGGAGCTGTTTTTT